Described below is a single T cell receptor (beta chain) sequence and its context. Per the study methods: By means of reference gene primer amplification, nucleated cell counts were estimated. Profiling relied on immunoSEQ multiplex PCR, and the TCRdb table lists in-frame clones only, not all of them. V and J calls plus clone size are reproduced from that table; the DNA served to infer D and trimming. The sample lists 150,000 to 170,000 clones; 83% were seen once. This record comes from a study of blood T cell repertoires in COVID-19. Study-level information: Sites in the United States, Italy and Spain provided acute and convalescent COVID-19 samples. T cells, B-cell-depleted T cells, or PBMCs provided the cDNA or gDNA that served as material.

Seattle patients were enrolled during active infection and followed longitudinally. The sequence was collected from a woman aged 55-75 years with COVID-19, enrolled during active disease. Sequencing input: peripheral blood.

CDR3 sequence reads: CASSYGTGVYGYTF. Here the CDR3 DNA reads TGTGCCAGCAGTTACGGGACAGGGGTCTATGGCTACACCTTC. The rearrangement uses TRBV6-5 and TRBJ1-2; 10 bases line up with TRBD1. The germline V gene has CDR1 MNHEY and CDR2 SVGAGI. V shed 2 bases, J shed 4 bases, and the junction held 1 base outside the gene matches. CDR3 length equals 14 residues.